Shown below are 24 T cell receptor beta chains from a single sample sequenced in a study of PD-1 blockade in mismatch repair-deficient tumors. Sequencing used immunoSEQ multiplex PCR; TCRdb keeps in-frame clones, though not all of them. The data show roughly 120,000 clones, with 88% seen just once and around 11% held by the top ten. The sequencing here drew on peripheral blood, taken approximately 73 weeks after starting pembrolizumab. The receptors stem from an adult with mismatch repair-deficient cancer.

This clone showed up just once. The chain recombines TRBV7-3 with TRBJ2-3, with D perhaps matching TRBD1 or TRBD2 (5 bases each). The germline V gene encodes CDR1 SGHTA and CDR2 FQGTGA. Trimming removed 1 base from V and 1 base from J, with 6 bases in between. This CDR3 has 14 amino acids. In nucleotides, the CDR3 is TGTGCCAGCAGCTTAATGGGGGGCACAGATACGCAGTATTTT. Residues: CASSLMGGTDTQYF.

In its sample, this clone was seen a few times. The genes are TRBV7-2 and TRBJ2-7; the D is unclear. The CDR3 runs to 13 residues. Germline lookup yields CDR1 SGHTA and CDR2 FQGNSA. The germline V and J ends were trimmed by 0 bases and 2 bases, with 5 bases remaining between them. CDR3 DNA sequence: TGTGCCAGCAGCTTAGCTACGGCCTACGAGCAGTACTTC. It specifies CASSLATAYEQYF.

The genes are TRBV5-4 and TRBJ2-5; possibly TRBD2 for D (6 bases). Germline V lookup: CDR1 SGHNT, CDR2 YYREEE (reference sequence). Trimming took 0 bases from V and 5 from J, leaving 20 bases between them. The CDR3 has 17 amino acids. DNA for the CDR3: TGTGCCAGCAGCTTGGGAGTAGGAGGGCCCTTGGGGGAGACCCAGTACTTC. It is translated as CASSLGVGGPLGETQYF. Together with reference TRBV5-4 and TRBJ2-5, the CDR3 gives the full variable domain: ETGVTQSPTHLIKTRGQQVTLRCSSQSGHNTVSWYQQALGQGPQFIFQYYREEENGRGNFPPRFSGLQFPNYSSELNVNALELDDSALYLCASSLGVGGPLGETQYFGPGTRLLVL.

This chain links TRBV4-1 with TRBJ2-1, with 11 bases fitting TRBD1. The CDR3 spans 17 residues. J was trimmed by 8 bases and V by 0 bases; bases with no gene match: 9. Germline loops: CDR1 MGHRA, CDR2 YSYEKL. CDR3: CASSQDLRTGGMDEQFF. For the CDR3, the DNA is TGCGCCAGCAGCCAAGACTTGCGGACAGGGGGCATGGATGAGCAGTTCTTC.

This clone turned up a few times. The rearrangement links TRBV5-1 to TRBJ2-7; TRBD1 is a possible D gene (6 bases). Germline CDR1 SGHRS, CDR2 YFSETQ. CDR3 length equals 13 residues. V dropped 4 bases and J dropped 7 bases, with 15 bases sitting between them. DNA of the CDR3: TGCGCCAGCAGCGGGACACCCTCCCGGGAGCAGTACTTC. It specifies CASSGTPSREQYF. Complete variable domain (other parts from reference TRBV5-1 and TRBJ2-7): KAGVTQTPRYLIKTRGQQVTLSCSPISGHRSVSWYQQTPGQGLQFLFEYFSETQRNKGNFPGRFSGRQFSNSRSEMNVSTLELGDSALYLCASSGTPSREQYFGPGTRLTVT.

CDR3 in amino acids: CASTLGTSGYNEQFF. CDR3 in DNA: TGTGCCAGCACCCTCGGGACTAGCGGCTACAATGAGCAGTTCTTC. The J gene is TRBJ2-1, the V gene TRBV27, with TRBD2 matching 11 bases. Trimming at V came to 7 bases and at J to 3 bases, leaving 5 bases not matched to a gene. Germline loops: CDR1 MNHEY, CDR2 SMNVEV (reference sequence). The CDR3 has 15 amino acids.

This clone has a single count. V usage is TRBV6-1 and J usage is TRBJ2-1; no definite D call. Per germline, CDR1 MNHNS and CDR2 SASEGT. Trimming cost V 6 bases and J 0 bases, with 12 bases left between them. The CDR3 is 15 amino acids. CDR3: CASSSGPFSYNEQFF. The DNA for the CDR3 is TGTGCCAGCAGCTCGGGTCCGTTCTCCTACAATGAGCAGTTCTTC.

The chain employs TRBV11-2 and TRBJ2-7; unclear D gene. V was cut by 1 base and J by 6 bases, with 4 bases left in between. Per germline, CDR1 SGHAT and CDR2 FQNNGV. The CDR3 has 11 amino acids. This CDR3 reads CASSLAGEQYF. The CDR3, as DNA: TGTGCCAGCAGCTTAGCGGGCGAGCAGTACTTC.

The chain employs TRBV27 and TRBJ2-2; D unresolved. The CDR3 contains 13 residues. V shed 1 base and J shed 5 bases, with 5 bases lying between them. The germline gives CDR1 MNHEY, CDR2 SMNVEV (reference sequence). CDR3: CASSLLGTGELFF. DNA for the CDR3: TGTGCCAGCAGTTTATTGGGGACCGGGGAGCTGTTTTTT.

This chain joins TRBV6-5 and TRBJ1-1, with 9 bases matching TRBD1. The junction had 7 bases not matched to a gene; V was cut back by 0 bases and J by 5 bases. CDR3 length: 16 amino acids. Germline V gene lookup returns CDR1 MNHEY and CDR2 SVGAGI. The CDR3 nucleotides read TGTGCCAGCAGTTACTCGAAAGACAGGGGGTATACTGAAGCTTTCTTT. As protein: CASSYSKDRGYTEAFF.

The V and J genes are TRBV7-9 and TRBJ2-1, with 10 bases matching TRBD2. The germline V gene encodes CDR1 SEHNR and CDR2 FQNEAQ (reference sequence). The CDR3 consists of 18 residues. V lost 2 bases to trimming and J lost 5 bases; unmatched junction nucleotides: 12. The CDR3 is CASSLPASGRGTDNEQFF. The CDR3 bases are TGTGCCAGCAGCTTACCGGCTAGCGGGAGAGGGACGGACAATGAGCAGTTCTTC.

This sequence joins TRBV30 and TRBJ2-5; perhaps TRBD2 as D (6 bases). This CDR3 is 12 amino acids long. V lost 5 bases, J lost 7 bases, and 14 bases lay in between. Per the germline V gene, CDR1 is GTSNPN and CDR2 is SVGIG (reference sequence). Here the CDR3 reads CAWGGAKGTQYF. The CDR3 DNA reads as TGTGCCTGGGGAGGGGCTAAAGGGACCCAGTACTTC.

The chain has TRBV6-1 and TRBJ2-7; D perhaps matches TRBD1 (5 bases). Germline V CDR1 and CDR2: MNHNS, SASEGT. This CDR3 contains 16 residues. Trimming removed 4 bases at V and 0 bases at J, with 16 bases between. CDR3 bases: TGTGCCAGCAGTGCCGCAACCGCAGGGATCTCCTACGAGCAGTACTTC. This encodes CASSAATAGISYEQYF.

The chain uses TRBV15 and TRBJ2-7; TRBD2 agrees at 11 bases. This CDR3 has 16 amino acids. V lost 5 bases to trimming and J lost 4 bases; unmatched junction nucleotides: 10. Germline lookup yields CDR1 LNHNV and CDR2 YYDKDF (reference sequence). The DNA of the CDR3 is TGTGCCACCAGCGCCCGTCCCGGGACTAGCGGATACGAGCAGTACTTC. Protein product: CATSARPGTSGYEQYF.

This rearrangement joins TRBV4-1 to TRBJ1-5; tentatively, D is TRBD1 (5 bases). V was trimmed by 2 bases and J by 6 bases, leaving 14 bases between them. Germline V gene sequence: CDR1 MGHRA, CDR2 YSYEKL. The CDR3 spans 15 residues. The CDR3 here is CASSQRQGRVQPQHF. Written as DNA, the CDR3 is TGCGCCAGCAGCCAACGCCAGGGAAGGGTTCAGCCCCAGCATTTT.

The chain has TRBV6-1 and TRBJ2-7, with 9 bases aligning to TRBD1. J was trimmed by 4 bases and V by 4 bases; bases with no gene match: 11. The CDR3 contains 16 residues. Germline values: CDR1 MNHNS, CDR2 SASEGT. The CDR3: CASSAYRGRNRYEQYF. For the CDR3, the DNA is TGTGCCAGCAGTGCCTACAGGGGGCGAAATCGATACGAGCAGTACTTC.

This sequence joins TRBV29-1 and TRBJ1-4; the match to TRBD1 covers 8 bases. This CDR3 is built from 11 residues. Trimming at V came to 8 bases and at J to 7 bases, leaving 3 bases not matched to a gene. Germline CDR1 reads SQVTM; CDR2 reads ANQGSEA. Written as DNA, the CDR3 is TGCAGCATAGGACAGGGTGAAAAACTGTTTTTT. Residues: CSIGQGEKLFF. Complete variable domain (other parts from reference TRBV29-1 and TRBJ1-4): SAVISQKPSRDICQRGTSLTIQCQVDSQVTMMFWYRQQPGQSLTLIATANQGSEATYESGFVIDKFPISRPNLTFSTLTVSNMSPEDSSIYLCSIGQGEKLFFGSGTQLSVL.

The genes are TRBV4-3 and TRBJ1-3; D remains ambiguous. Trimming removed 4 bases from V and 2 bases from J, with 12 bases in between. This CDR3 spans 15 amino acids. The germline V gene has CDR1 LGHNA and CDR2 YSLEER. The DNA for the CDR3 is TGCGCCAGCAGCCGAACCGTTGGGGCTGGAAACACCATATATTTT. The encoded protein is CASSRTVGAGNTIYF.

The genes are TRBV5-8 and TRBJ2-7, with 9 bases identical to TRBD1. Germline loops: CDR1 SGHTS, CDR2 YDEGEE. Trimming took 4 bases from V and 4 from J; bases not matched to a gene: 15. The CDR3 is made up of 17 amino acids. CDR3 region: CASSSRGQGGSLYEQYF. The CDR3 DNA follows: TGTGCCAGCAGCAGCCGGGGACAGGGCGGTTCTCTGTACGAGCAGTACTTC.

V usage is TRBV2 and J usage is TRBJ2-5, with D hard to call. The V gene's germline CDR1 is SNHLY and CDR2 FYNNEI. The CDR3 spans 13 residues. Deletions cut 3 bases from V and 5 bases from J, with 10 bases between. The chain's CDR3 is CASSDRIRETQYF. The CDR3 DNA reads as TGTGCCAGCAGTGATCGAATTCGGGAGACCCAGTACTTC.

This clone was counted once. DNA of the CDR3: TGTGCCACCAGCAGAGATAGAAGCGGGAGGTACCTCACCGGGGAGCTGTTTTTT. The encoded protein is CATSRDRSGRYLTGELFF. The chain combines TRBV15 with TRBJ2-2; TRBD2 matches 9 bases. J gave up 4 bases and V 0 bases, and 9 bases lay outside the gene matches. The CDR3 loop spans 18 amino acids. Per germline, CDR1 LNHNV and CDR2 YYDKDF (reference sequence).

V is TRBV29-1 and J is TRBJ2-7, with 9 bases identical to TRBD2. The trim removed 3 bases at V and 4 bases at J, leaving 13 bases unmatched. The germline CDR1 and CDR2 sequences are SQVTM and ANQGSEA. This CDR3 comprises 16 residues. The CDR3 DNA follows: TGCAGCGTTGAGAGGGCCGCGGGAGGGCCCTTTTACGAGCAGTACTTC. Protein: CSVERAAGGPFYEQYF.

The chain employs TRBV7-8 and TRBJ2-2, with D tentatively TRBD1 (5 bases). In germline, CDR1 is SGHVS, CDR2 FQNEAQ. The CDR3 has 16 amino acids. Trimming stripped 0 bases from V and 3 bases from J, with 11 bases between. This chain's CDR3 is CASSLATEADTGELFF. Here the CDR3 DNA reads TGTGCCAGCAGCTTAGCGACAGAGGCGGACACCGGGGAGCTGTTTTTT.

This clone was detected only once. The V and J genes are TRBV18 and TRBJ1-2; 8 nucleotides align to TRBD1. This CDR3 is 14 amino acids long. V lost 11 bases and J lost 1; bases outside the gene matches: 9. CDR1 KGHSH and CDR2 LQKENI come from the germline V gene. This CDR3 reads CASRATGDNYGYTF. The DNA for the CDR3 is TGTGCCTCGCGGGCGACAGGGGATAACTATGGCTACACCTTC.